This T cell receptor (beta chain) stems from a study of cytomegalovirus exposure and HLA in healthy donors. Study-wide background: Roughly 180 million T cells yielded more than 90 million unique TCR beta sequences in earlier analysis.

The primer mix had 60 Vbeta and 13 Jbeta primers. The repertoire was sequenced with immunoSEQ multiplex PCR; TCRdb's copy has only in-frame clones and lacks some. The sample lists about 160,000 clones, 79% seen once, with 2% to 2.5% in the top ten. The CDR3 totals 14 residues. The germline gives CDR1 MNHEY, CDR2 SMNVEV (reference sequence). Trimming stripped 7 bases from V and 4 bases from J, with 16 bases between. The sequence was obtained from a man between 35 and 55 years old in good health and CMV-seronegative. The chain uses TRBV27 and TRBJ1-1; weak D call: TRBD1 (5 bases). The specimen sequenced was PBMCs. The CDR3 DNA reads TGTGCCAGCACCCCCGGAGGGGTTAGCACTGAAGCTTTCTTT. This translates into CASTPGGVSTEAFF.